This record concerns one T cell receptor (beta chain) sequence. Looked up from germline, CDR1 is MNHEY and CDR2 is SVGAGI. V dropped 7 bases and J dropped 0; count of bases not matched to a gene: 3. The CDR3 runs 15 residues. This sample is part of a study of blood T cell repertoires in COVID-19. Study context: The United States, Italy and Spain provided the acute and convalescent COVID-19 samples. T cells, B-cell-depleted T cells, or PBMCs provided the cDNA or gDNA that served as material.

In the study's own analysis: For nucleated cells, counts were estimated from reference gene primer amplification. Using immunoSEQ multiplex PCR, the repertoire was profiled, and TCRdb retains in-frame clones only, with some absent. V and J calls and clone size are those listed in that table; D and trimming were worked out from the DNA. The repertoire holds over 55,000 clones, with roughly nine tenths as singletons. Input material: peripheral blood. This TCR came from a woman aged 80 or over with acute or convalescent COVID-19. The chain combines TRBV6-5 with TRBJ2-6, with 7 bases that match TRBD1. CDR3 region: CASNRDSSGANVLTF. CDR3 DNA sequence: TGTGCCAGCAACCGGGACAGCTCTGGGGCCAACGTCCTGACTTTC.